This T cell receptor (beta chain) was observed in a study of T cell responses to AZD1222 COVID-19 vaccine. Profiled with immunoSEQ multiplex PCR; TCRdb holds only in-frame clones, not every one. Among about 130,000 clones, over 90% were seen once, and the ten largest hold roughly 0.91%. Trimming removed 4 bases at V and 10 bases at J, with 20 bases between. The CDR3 totals 16 residues. In germline, CDR1 is KGHSH, CDR2 LQKENI. About this clone itself: Its cognate antigen is unknown.

Study outcomes and limitations: Without day 14 samples, only post-peak T cell repertoires were studied. Targeting of unmutated variant regions was reportedly seen in nearly half of spike-specific TCRs. Donor demographics were predominantly white British with a female majority; clonal diversity may be underestimated.

The chain recombines TRBV18 with TRBJ1-6, with a weak D call TRBD1 (5 bases). The sample here was peripheral blood, taken on day 0 of AZD1222 vaccination. The sequence derives from an adult in good health. The CDR3 nucleotides are TGTGCCAGCTCACAGAGTCCGGGACCCAGTACCTCACCCCTCCACTTT. As protein: CASSQSPGPSTSPLHF.